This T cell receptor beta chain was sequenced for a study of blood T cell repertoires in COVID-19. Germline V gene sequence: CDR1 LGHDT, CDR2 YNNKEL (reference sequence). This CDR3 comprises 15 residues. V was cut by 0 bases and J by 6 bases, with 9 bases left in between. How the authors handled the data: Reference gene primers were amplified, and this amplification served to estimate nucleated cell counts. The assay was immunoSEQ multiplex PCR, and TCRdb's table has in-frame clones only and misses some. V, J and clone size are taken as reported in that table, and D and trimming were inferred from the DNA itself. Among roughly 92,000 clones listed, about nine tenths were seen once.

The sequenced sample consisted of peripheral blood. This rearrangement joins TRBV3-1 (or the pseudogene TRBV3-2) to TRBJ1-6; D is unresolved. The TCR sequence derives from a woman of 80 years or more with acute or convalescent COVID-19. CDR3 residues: CASSQDSFGNSPLHF. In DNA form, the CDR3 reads TGTGCCAGCAGCCAAGATTCCTTCGGTAATTCACCCCTCCACTTT.